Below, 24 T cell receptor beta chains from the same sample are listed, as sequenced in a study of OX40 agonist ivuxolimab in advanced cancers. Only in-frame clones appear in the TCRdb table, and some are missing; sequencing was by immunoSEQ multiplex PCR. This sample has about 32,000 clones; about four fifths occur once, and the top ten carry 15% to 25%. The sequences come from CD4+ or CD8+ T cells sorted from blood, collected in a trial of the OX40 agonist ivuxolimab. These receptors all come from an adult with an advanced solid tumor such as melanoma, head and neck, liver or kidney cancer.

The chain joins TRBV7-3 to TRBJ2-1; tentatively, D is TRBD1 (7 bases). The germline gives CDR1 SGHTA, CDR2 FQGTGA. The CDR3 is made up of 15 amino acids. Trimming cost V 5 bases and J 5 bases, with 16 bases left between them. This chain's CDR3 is CASSPLAGGHNEQFF. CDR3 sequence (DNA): TGTGCCAGCAGCCCACTAGCAGGGGGGCACAATGAGCAGTTCTTC.

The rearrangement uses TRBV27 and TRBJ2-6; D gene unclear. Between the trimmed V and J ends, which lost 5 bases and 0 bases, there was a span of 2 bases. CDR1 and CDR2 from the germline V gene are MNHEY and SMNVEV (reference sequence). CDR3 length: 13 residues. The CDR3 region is CASSLSGANVLTF. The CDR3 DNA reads TGTGCCAGCAGTCTCTCTGGGGCCAACGTCCTGACTTTC.

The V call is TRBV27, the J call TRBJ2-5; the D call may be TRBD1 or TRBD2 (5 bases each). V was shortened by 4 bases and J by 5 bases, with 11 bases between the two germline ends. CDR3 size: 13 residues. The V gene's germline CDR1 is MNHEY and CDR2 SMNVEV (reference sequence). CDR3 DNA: TGTGCCAGCAGTTCGGGGCCAGGGGAGACCCAGTACTTC. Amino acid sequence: CASSSGPGETQYF.

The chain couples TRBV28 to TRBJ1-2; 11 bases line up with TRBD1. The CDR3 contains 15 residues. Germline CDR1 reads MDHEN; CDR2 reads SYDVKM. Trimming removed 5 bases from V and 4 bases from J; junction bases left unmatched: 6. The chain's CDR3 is CASSRTGGAGYGYTF. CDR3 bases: TGTGCCAGCAGTCGGACAGGGGGCGCGGGCTATGGCTACACCTTC.

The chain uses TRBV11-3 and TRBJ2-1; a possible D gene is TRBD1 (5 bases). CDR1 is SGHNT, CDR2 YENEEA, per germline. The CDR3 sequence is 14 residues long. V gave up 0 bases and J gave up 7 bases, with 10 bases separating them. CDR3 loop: CASSLERRDNEQFF. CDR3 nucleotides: TGTGCCAGCAGCTTAGAACGCAGGGATAATGAGCAGTTCTTC. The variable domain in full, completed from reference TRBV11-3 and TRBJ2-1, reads EAGVVQSPRYKIIEKKQPVAFWCNPISGHNTLYWYLQNLGQGPELLIRYENEEAVDDSQLPKDRFSAERLKGVDSTLKIQPAELGDSAVYLCASSLERRDNEQFFGPGTRLTVL.

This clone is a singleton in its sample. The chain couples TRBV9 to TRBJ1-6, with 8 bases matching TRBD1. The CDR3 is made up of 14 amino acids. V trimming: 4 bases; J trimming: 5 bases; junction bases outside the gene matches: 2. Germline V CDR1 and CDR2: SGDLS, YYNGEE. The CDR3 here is CASSQGAHNSPLHF. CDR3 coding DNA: TGTGCCAGCAGCCAGGGGGCGCATAATTCACCCCTCCACTTT.

CDR3: CASSQTRQTIYEQYF. For the CDR3, the DNA is TGTGCCAGCAGCCAGACGAGACAGACCATCTACGAGCAGTACTTC. The rearrangement uses TRBV11-1 and TRBJ2-7, with D possibly being TRBD1 (5 bases). This CDR3 is 15 amino acids long. CDR1 and CDR2 from the germline V gene are SGHAT and FQDESV (reference sequence). Trimming pared 5 bases from V and 3 bases from J, leaving 17 bases between.

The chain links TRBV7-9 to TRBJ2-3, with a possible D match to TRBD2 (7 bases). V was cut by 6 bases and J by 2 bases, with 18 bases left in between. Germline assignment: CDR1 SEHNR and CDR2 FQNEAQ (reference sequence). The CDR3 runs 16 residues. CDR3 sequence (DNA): TGTGCCAGCAGTGGGTGGGAGGGGGGGGCCACAGATACGCAGTATTTT. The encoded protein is CASSGWEGGATDTQYF.

CDR3 in DNA: TGTGCCAGCACCGAGCCGGGACTAGCGTCCGAGCAGTACTTC. It is translated as CASTEPGLASEQYF. The chain has TRBV6-5 and TRBJ2-7; 10 nucleotides line up with TRBD2. The CDR3 has 14 amino acids. V dropped 7 bases and J dropped 6; count of bases not matched to a gene: 9. Germline-derived CDR1 and CDR2 are MNHEY and SVGAGI.

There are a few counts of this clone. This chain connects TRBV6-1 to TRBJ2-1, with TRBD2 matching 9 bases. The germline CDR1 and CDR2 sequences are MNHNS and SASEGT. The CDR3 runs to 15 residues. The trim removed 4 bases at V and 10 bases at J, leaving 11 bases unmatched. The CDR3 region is CASSVEGGGADEQFF. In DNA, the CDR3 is TGTGCCAGCAGTGTTGAGGGCGGGGGGGCCGACGAGCAGTTCTTC.

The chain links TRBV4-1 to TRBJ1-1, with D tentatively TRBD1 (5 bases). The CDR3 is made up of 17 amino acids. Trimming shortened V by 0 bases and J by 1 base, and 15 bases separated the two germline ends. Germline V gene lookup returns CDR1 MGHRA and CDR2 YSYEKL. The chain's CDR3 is CASSQDPQGTGNTEAFF. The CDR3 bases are TGCGCCAGCAGCCAAGATCCCCAAGGGACGGGGAACACTGAAGCTTTCTTT.

As DNA, the CDR3 is TGCAGTACCGCGGGATCGGGTGAAAAACTGTTTTTT. Translation: CSTAGSGEKLFF. The chain combines TRBV29-1 with TRBJ1-4, with D uncertain. CDR1 and CDR2 from the germline V gene are SQVTM and ANQGSEA. The CDR3 consists of 12 residues. Full variable domain (remainder filled in from reference TRBV29-1 and TRBJ1-4): SAVISQKPSRDICQRGTSLTIQCQVDSQVTMMFWYRQQPGQSLTLIATANQGSEATYESGFVIDKFPISRPNLTFSTLTVSNMSPEDSSIYLCSTAGSGEKLFFGSGTQLSVL.

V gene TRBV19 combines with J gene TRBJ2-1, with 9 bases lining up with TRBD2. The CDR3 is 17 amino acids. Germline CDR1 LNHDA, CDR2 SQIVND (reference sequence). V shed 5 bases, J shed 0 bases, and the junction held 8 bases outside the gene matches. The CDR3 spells CASSFTSGPSSYNEQFF. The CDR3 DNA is TGTGCCAGTAGTTTTACTAGCGGGCCGAGCTCCTACAATGAGCAGTTCTTC.

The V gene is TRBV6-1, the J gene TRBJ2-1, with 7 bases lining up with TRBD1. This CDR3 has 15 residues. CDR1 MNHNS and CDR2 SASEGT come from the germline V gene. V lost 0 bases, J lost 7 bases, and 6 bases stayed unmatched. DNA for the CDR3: TGTGCCAGCAGTGAAGCGAGGGGGCCCAGGAATGAGCAGTTCTTC. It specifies CASSEARGPRNEQFF.

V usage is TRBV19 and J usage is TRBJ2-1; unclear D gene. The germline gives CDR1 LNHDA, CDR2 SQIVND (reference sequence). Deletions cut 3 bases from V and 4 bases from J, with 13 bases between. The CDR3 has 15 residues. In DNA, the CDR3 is TGTGCCAGTAGTATTCCCCGATACGAATACAATGAGCAGTTCTTC. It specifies CASSIPRYEYNEQFF.

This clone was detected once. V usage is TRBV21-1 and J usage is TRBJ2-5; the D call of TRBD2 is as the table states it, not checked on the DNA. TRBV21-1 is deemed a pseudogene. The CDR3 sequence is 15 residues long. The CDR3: CASSNRREGQETQYF. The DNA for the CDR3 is TGTGCCAGCAGCAATCGACGGGAGGGGCAAGAGACCCAGTACTTC.

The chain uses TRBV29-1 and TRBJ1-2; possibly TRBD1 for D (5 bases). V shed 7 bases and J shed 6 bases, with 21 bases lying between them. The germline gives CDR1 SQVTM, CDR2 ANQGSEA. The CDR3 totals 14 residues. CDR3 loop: CSAQRGGRADGYTF. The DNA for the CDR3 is TGCAGCGCTCAGAGAGGCGGCAGGGCGGATGGCTACACCTTC.

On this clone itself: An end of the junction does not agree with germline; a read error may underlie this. This chain's CDR3 is CATSKGDRGGSYEQYF. CDR3 sequence (DNA): TGTGCCACCAGTAAGGGAGACAGGGGAGGCTCCTACGAGCAGTACTTC. The genes are TRBV6-6 and TRBJ2-7; 8 bases fit TRBD1. CDR1 MNHNY and CDR2 SVGAGI come from the germline V gene (reference sequence). CDR3 length: 16 amino acids.

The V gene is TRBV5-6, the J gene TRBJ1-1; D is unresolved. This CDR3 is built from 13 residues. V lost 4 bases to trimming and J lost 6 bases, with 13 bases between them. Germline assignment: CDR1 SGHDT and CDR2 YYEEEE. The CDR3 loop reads CASSNRRVAEAFF. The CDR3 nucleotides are TGTGCCAGCAGCAATCGGAGGGTGGCTGAAGCTTTCTTT.

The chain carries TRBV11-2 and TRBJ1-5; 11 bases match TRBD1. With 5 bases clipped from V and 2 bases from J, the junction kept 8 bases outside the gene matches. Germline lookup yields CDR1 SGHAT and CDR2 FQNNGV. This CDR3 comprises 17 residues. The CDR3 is CASSQDWTGGGNQPQHF. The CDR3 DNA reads TGTGCCAGCAGCCAAGACTGGACAGGGGGCGGCAATCAGCCCCAGCATTTT.

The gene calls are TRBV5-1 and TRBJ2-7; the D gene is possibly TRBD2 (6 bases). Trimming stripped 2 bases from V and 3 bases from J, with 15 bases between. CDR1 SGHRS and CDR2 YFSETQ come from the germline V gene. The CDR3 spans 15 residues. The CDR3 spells CASSFLGGTGYEQYF. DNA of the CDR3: TGCGCCAGCAGCTTCCTGGGGGGTACTGGCTACGAGCAGTACTTC.

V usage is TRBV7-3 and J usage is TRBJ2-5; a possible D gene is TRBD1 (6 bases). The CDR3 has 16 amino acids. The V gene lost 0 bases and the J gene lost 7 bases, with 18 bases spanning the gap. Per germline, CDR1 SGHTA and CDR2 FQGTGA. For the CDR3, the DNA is TGTGCCAGCAGCTTAACCCCAGTAGGGGGAGTGGGGACCCAGTACTTC. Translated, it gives CASSLTPVGGVGTQYF.

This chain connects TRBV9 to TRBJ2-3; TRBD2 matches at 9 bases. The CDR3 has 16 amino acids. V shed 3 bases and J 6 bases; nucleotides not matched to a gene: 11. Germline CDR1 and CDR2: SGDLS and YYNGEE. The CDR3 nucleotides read TGTGCCAGCAGCGGGGAGGGAGCGGGAGGAGACGATACGCAGTATTTT. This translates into CASSGEGAGGDDTQYF.

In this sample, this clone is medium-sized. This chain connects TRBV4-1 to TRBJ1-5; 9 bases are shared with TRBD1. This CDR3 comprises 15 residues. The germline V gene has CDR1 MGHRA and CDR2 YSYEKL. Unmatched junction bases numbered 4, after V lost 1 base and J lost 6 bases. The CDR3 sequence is CASSQVTGGGQPQHF. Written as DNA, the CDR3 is TGCGCCAGCAGCCAAGTCACAGGGGGCGGTCAGCCCCAGCATTTT.